The 32 T cell receptor beta chains listed next were all sequenced from one sample in a study of T cells in Graves' hyperthyroidism and ophthalmopathy. There were TCR beta CDR3 regions amplified from RNA transcripts. RT-PCR in the first round (using the HTBI primer set) targeted the TCR CDR3. TCRdb reprocessed the multiplex PCR reads with MiXCR, giving one entry per CDR3 protein. Among approximately 400,000 distinct CDR3 sequences listed, 15% to 17% were seen once. Source material: blood. Every receptor here comes from a woman aged 18-35 years with Graves' hyperthyroidism.

This clonotype was observed at least ten times. The chain employs TRBV2 and TRBJ2-7, with D perhaps matching TRBD1 or TRBD2 (5 bases each). This CDR3 contains 14 residues. V lost 10 bases, J lost 0 bases, and 16 bases lay in between. Germline-derived CDR1 and CDR2 are SNHLY and FYNNEI. For the CDR3, the DNA is TGTGCCACCACCCACCGGGGCAGCTCCTACGAGCAGTACTTC. Protein product: CATTHRGSSYEQYF.

The chain couples TRBV7-2 to TRBJ1-4; perhaps TRBD1 as D (6 bases). Germline V lookup: CDR1 SGHTA, CDR2 FQGNSA. V dropped 6 bases and J dropped 5 bases, with 16 bases sitting between them. The CDR3 spans 15 residues. For the CDR3, the DNA is TGTGCCAGCAGTGAAGGGGGTCGGTCAAATGAAAAACTGTTTTTT. It encodes CASSEGGRSNEKLFF.

This clonotype was counted between two and nine times. The chain employs TRBV20-1 and TRBJ2-3; 8 nucleotides match TRBD1. Losses at the gene ends were 3 bases for V and 4 bases for J; bases not matched to a gene: 9. This CDR3 has 15 amino acids. CDR1 is DFQATT and CDR2 is SNEGSKA in the germline V gene (reference sequence). CDR3 bases: TGCAGTGCTAGGACAGGGGAGTCTGTTGCAGATACGCAGTATTTT. Protein product: CSARTGESVADTQYF.

The chain employs TRBV3-1 and TRBJ2-1; 7 nucleotides match TRBD1. Germline V CDR1 and CDR2: LGHDT, YNNKEL (reference sequence). V lost 4 bases and J lost 2; bases outside the gene matches: 8. The CDR3 sequence is 16 residues long. The CDR3 loop is CASSPQRGTAYNEQFF. The DNA of the CDR3 is TGTGCCAGCAGCCCCCAAAGGGGGACAGCCTACAATGAGCAGTTCTTC.

This clonotype was recorded many times. This chain uses TRBV6-2 or TRBV6-3 with TRBJ2-1; D is undetermined. The CDR3 extends over 15 amino acids. The germline V gene has CDR1 MNHEY and CDR2 SVGEGT. Trimming took 1 base from V and 3 from J, leaving 10 bases between them. DNA of the CDR3: TGTGCCAGCAGTTACTTAATCGGAGACTACAATGAGCAGTTCTTC. It yields the protein CASSYLIGDYNEQFF.

The chain employs TRBV9 and TRBJ1-2; D not resolved. V was pared by 0 bases and J by 2 bases, with 8 bases between. CDR1 SGDLS and CDR2 YYNGEE come from the germline V gene. This CDR3 is built from 14 residues. The CDR3 nucleotides read TGTGCCAGCAGCGTAGAGGTGGGCAACTATGGCTACACCTTC. Its protein is CASSVEVGNYGYTF.

In DNA, the CDR3 is TGTGCCAGCCCCCCTGGGAGGAACACTGAAGCTTTCTTT. Translation gives CASPPGRNTEAFF. This sequence joins TRBV6-1 and TRBJ1-1; no definite D call. The CDR3 is made up of 13 amino acids. V was clipped by 8 bases and J by 1 base, with 11 bases between them. CDR1 is MNHNS and CDR2 is SASEGT in the germline V gene.

The V gene is TRBV7-3, the J gene TRBJ2-1; 9 nucleotides match TRBD2. Germline CDR1 and CDR2: SGHTA and FQGTGA. The CDR3 runs 13 residues. J gave up 10 bases and V 1 base, and 2 bases lay outside the gene matches. The CDR3 here is CASSLRLADEQFF. As DNA, the CDR3 is TGTGCCAGCAGCTTAAGACTAGCGGACGAGCAGTTCTTC.

This clonotype was seen more than once but under ten times. The chain carries TRBV20-1 and TRBJ1-1; D uncertain. Germline V lookup: CDR1 DFQATT, CDR2 SNEGSKA (reference sequence). The V end was cut by 3 bases, the J end by 7 bases, with 12 bases between. The CDR3 is made up of 12 amino acids. In nucleotides, the CDR3 is TGCAGTGCTAGTGGCAGGTCCGATGAAGCTTTCTTT. It specifies CSASGRSDEAFF.

CDR3 nucleotide sequence: TGTGCCAGCAGACAGGGGGCAGGTACCGGGGAGCTGTTTTTT. Its translation is CASRQGAGTGELFF. The rearrangement links TRBV27 to TRBJ2-2; 9 bases agree with TRBD1. The CDR3 sequence is 14 residues long. Trimming at V came to 6 bases and at J to 5 bases, leaving 4 bases not matched to a gene. Germline assignment: CDR1 MNHEY and CDR2 SMNVEV (reference sequence).

This clonotype showed up just a few times. A much bigger clone sits one base away, suggesting this may be a read error. The chain combines TRBV5-6 with TRBJ2-5; possibly TRBD1 or TRBD2 for D (5 bases each). V gave up 6 bases and J gave up 2 bases, with 17 bases separating them. Looked up from germline, CDR1 is SGHDT and CDR2 is YYEEEE. CDR3 size: 15 residues. CDR3 in DNA: TGTGCCAGCATTCCTTGGATGGGGGAGCAAGAGACCCAGTACTTC. It yields the protein CASIPWMGEQETQYF.

This clonotype has just a few counts. The CDR3 spells CASSVVDSVEISGNTIYF. Written as DNA, the CDR3 is TGTGCCAGCAGCGTAGTGGACAGCGTGGAGATATCTGGAAACACCATATATTTT. This chain links TRBV9 with TRBJ1-3; D is perhaps TRBD1 (6 bases). This CDR3 comprises 18 residues. Germline values: CDR1 SGDLS, CDR2 YYNGEE. The V and J ends lost 0 bases and 1 base respectively, with 17 bases between them.

The table lists this clonotype with a few counts. The J gene is TRBJ2-7, the V gene TRBV18, with TRBD1 as a possible D gene (5 bases). From germline, CDR1 is KGHSH and CDR2 LQKENI. This CDR3 spans 13 amino acids. V lost 6 bases to trimming and J lost 2 bases, with 11 bases between them. This CDR3 is CASSLTATYEQYF. The DNA for the CDR3 is TGTGCCAGCTCTCTGACAGCCACCTACGAGCAGTACTTC. Full variable domain (remainder filled in from reference TRBV18 and TRBJ2-7): NAGVMQNPRHLVRRRGQEARLRCSPMKGHSHVYWYRQLPEEGLKFMVYLQKENIIDESGMPKERFSAEFPKEGPSILRIQQVVRGDSAAYFCASSLTATYEQYFGPGTRLTVT.

This clonotype has more than one count but fewer than ten. This chain's CDR3 is CSARSPGQGPSTSQYF. The CDR3 DNA follows: TGCAGTGCTAGATCCCCGGGACAGGGACCTTCGACGTCCCAGTACTTC. V usage is TRBV20-1 and J usage is TRBJ2-5; 9 bases fit TRBD1. Looked up from germline, CDR1 is DFQATT and CDR2 is SNEGSKA (reference sequence). The CDR3 is made up of 16 amino acids. The V segment lost 2 bases and the J segment 9 bases; nucleotides outside the gene matches: 16.

The chain combines TRBV6-2 or TRBV6-3 with TRBJ2-7; D gene ambiguous. This CDR3 comprises 12 residues. Trimming stripped 6 bases from V and 3 bases from J, with 9 bases between. CDR1 and CDR2 (germline): MNHEY, SVGEGT. The CDR3 sequence is CASSNPFYEQYF. CDR3 in DNA: TGTGCCAGCAGCAACCCCTTCTACGAGCAGTACTTC.

This clonotype was observed once. The rearrangement links TRBV5-1 to TRBJ2-1, with a weak D call TRBD2 (6 bases). The CDR3 runs 16 residues. The germline CDR1 and CDR2 sequences are SGHRS and YFSETQ. Trimming took off 4 bases at V and 5 bases at J, with 19 bases between the two ends. The CDR3 DNA reads TGCGCCAGCAGCCCAGGGCTGGCGGGGCCCGACAATGAGCAGTTCTTC. Amino acid sequence: CASSPGLAGPDNEQFF.

Note on this clonotype: Germline and junction disagree at one end, which may indicate a read error. The V call is TRBV27, the J call TRBJ2-5; D ambiguous. The CDR3 sequence is 13 residues long. CDR1 is MNHEY, CDR2 SMNVEV, per germline (reference sequence). CDR3 sequence (DNA): TGTGCCAGCAGTATATCAGGCCGGGAGACCCAGTACTTC. Residues: CASSISGRETQYF.

The sample holds many counts of this clonotype. This rearrangement joins TRBV7-8 to TRBJ1-1; a weak D match, TRBD1 (5 bases). Trimming removed 1 base from V and 0 bases from J, with 9 bases in between. This CDR3 spans 15 amino acids. The germline gives CDR1 SGHVS, CDR2 FQNEAQ. CDR3 loop: CASSLVGGMNTEAFF. As DNA, the CDR3 is TGTGCCAGCAGCTTAGTGGGGGGGATGAACACTGAAGCTTTCTTT.

This clonotype was counted a few times. This chain links TRBV28 with TRBJ2-5; 9 bases match TRBD2. Germline V gene sequence: CDR1 MDHEN, CDR2 SYDVKM. This CDR3 has 14 residues. The V and J ends lost 6 bases and 6 bases, in that order; junction bases with no gene match: 8. Written as DNA, the CDR3 is TGTGCCAGCAGAGACGGGACTAGCAGAAAGACCCAGTACTTC. Its translation: CASRDGTSRKTQYF. The full variable domain, its missing parts supplied by reference TRBV28 and TRBJ2-5, is DVKVTQSSRYLVKRTGEKVFLECVQDMDHENMFWYRQDPGLGLRLIYFSYDVKMKEKGDIPEGYSVSREKKERFSLILESASTNQTSMYLCASRDGTSRKTQYFGPGTRLLVL.

The chain joins TRBV5-1 to TRBJ2-5; 8 bases map to TRBD1. Germline V gene data show CDR1 as SGHRS and CDR2 as YFSETQ. This CDR3 comprises 15 residues. Germline trimming cut 0 bases from V and 5 bases from J; bases unmatched to any gene: 6. The CDR3, as DNA: TGCGCCAGCAGCTTGGCGCCGGGACAGGAGGAGACCCAGTACTTC. It yields the protein CASSLAPGQEETQYF.

This clonotype was seen at least ten times. The V gene is TRBV2, the J gene TRBJ2-2; no definite D call. V shed 3 bases and J shed 6 bases, with 2 bases lying between them. The CDR3 is 11 residues long. Germline V gene sequence: CDR1 SNHLY, CDR2 FYNNEI. The CDR3 loop reads CASSEAGELFF. DNA of the CDR3: TGTGCCAGCAGTGAGGCCGGGGAGCTGTTTTTT.

In its sample, this clonotype was seen many times. The rearrangement links TRBV3-1 to TRBJ2-1, with D perhaps being TRBD1 or TRBD2 (7 bases each). Trimming cost V 0 bases and J 8 bases, with 23 bases left between them. This CDR3 has 18 amino acids. The germline V gene encodes CDR1 LGHDT and CDR2 YNNKEL (reference sequence). CDR3 DNA sequence: TGTGCCAGCAGCCAAGATCAGCTAGCAGGGGGGGAAGGGGATGAGCAGTTCTTC. Translation gives CASSQDQLAGGEGDEQFF.

The V call is TRBV7-9, the J call TRBJ2-2, with TRBD1 identical over 12 bases. V dropped 3 bases and J dropped 1; count of bases not matched to a gene: 9. Per germline, CDR1 SEHNR and CDR2 FQNEAQ (reference sequence). The CDR3 sequence is 19 residues long. The CDR3 DNA sequence: TGTGCCAGCAGCTTTGTCCGGGACAGGGGGCGTTTGAACACCGGGGAGCTGTTTTTT. It is translated as CASSFVRDRGRLNTGELFF.

This clonotype appeared many times. The chain is built from TRBV28 and TRBJ2-5, with 8 bases aligning to TRBD2. V was pared by 5 bases and J by 2 bases, with 7 bases of the junction left unmatched. Germline lookup yields CDR1 MDHEN and CDR2 SYDVKM. The CDR3 extends over 15 amino acids. The CDR3 here is CASSPYGGVQETQYF. The CDR3 nucleotides are TGTGCCAGCAGTCCTTACGGGGGGGTACAAGAGACCCAGTACTTC.

This clonotype occurred a few times. The rearrangement joins TRBV12-3 or TRBV12-4 to TRBJ2-5; D perhaps matches TRBD2 (7 bases). V lost 5 bases and J lost 5, with 15 bases in between. This CDR3 has 14 amino acids. CDR3 coding DNA: TGTGCCAGCAGTGGGGGGGGCCTCTTGGAGACCCAGTACTTC. It translates to CASSGGGLLETQYF.

This clonotype was detected only a few times. CDR3 DNA: TGTGCCAGCAGTCAGGGCGGAGTTTTTTACAATGAGCAGTTCTTC. This sequence encodes CASSQGGVFYNEQFF. The chain uses TRBV9 and TRBJ2-1, with TRBD1 as a possible D gene (5 bases). Between the trimmed V and J ends, which lost 5 bases and 4 bases, there was a span of 16 bases. Germline V gene data show CDR1 as SGDLS and CDR2 as YYNGEE. CDR3 length: 15 amino acids. Combining the CDR3 with reference TRBV9 and TRBJ2-1 gives the whole variable domain DSGVTQTPKHLITATGQRVTLRCSPRSGDLSVYWYQQSLDQGLQFLIQYYNGEERAKGNILERFSAQQFPDLHSELNLSSLELGDSALYFCASSQGGVFYNEQFFGPGTRLTVL.

This clonotype has just a few counts. V and J are TRBV19 and TRBJ1-1, with D unresolved. The V end lost 3 bases, the J end lost 0 bases, and 8 bases lay between the germline ends. The V gene's germline CDR1 is LNHDA and CDR2 SQIVND (reference sequence). The CDR3 has 14 amino acids. The CDR3 region is CASSMGYLNTEAFF. The DNA of the CDR3 is TGTGCCAGTAGTATGGGGTACCTGAACACTGAAGCTTTCTTT. Full variable domain (missing parts from reference TRBV19 and TRBJ1-1): DGGITQSPKYLFRKEGQNVTLSCEQNLNHDAMYWYRQDPGQGLRLIYYSQIVNDFQKGDIAEGYSVSREKKESFPLTVTSAQKNPTAFYLCASSMGYLNTEAFFGQGTRLTVV.

The chain combines TRBV7-9 with TRBJ1-2, with D unclear. Looked up from germline, CDR1 is SEHNR and CDR2 is FQNEAQ (reference sequence). Trimming stripped 5 bases from V and 8 bases from J, with 12 bases between. The CDR3 sequence is 12 residues long. CDR3 bases: TGTGCCAGCAGCGACCTCAGTTCCGGCTACACCTTC. Protein product: CASSDLSSGYTF.

Many counts were recorded for this clonotype. The chain employs TRBV5-1 and TRBJ1-1, with TRBD1 as a possible D gene (5 bases). CDR3 length: 13 amino acids. Germline V CDR1 and CDR2: SGHRS, YFSETQ. V was cut by 4 bases and J by 7 bases, with 14 bases left in between. The CDR3 protein is CASSARVVSEAFF. DNA of the CDR3: TGCGCCAGCAGCGCCAGGGTTGTGAGTGAAGCTTTCTTT.

This clonotype was seen a handful of times. J is TRBJ1-6 and V is TRBV27; weak D call: TRBD1 (6 bases). V dropped 0 bases and J dropped 10 bases, with 13 bases sitting between them. Germline V gene data show CDR1 as MNHEY and CDR2 as SMNVEV (reference sequence). The CDR3 spans 15 residues. The DNA for the CDR3 is TGTGCCAGCAGTTTATCATGGGGGGCTGGATCACCCCTCCACTTT. Its translation is CASSLSWGAGSPLHF.

V and J are TRBV24-1 and TRBJ2-2, with 9 bases matching TRBD1. This CDR3 region has 16 residues. Germline CDR1 KGHDR, CDR2 SFDVKD. With V trimmed by 3 bases and J by 5 bases, 6 bases remained unmatched. The CDR3 sequence: CATSDPGTGYTGELFF. The CDR3 bases are TGTGCCACCAGTGATCCCGGGACAGGGTATACCGGGGAGCTGTTTTTT.

The table lists this clonotype with a few counts. V gene TRBV20-1 combines with J gene TRBJ2-3; D call uncertain. V shed 4 bases and J shed 2 bases, with 19 bases lying between them. The CDR3 consists of 16 residues. The germline CDR1 and CDR2 sequences are DFQATT and SNEGSKA (reference sequence). The CDR3 region has the DNA TGCAGTGCTAACCGTTTTAGGCCATTGGCCACAGATACGCAGTATTTT. It encodes CSANRFRPLATDTQYF.